The 23 T cell receptor beta chains listed next were all sequenced from one sample in a study of T cell changes during pregnancy in multiple sclerosis. Repertoires were generated with immunoSEQ multiplex PCR, while TCRdb's copy carries only in-frame clones and drops some. This sample has 65,000 to 90,000 clones, with approximately 91% found just once. Sequenced material: PBMCs, taken in the first trimester of pregnancy. Receptor source: a female donor in good health, serving as a control in a pregnancy study. Some clones in this sample may be carry-over from other donors' samples.

This clone was seen once. The rearrangement links TRBV5-1 to TRBJ2-5, with 8 positions matching TRBD1. Trimming took 7 bases from V and 4 from J; bases not matched to a gene: 12. Germline loops: CDR1 SGHRS, CDR2 YFSETQ. The CDR3 sequence is 15 residues long. The CDR3 sequence: CASGPGGAVVETQYF. For the CDR3, the DNA is TGCGCCAGCGGACCAGGGGGCGCAGTGGTAGAGACCCAGTACTTC.

The CDR3 region is CASTWGHEQFF. The DNA of the CDR3 is TGTGCCAGCACCTGGGGGCATGAGCAGTTCTTC. This sequence joins TRBV2 and TRBJ2-1, with TRBD1 as a possible D gene (6 bases). Germline values: CDR1 SNHLY, CDR2 FYNNEI. The length of the CDR3 is 11 residues. The V and J ends lost 7 bases and 8 bases respectively, with 9 bases between them.

V is TRBV15 and J is TRBJ1-2, with 10 positions matching TRBD1. The CDR3 has 14 residues. The germline V gene encodes CDR1 LNHNV and CDR2 YYDKDF (reference sequence). V trimming: 4 bases; J trimming: 5 bases; junction bases outside the gene matches: 4. The CDR3 loop is CATSTRQGAYGYTF. As DNA, the CDR3 is TGTGCCACCAGCACCCGACAGGGGGCGTATGGCTACACCTTC. Full variable domain (missing parts from reference TRBV15 and TRBJ1-2): DAMVIQNPRYQVTQFGKPVTLSCSQTLNHNVMYWYQQKSSQAPKLLFHYYDKDFNNEADTPDNFQSRRPNTSFCFLDIRSPGLGDTAMYLCATSTRQGAYGYTFGSGTRLTVV.

For the CDR3, the DNA is TGTGCCAGCTCACCCTCCTTGGCCCCAAGTCTTGAAGCTTTCTTT. Encoded protein: CASSPSLAPSLEAFF. The chain links TRBV18 to TRBJ1-1; no definite D call. Trimming shortened V by 3 bases and J by 7 bases, and 18 bases separated the two germline ends. Germline-derived CDR1 and CDR2 are KGHSH and LQKENI. The CDR3 is 15 residues long.

The chain is built from TRBV5-4 and TRBJ2-3; 13 positions match TRBD2. The CDR3 is made up of 16 amino acids. Trimming cost V 4 bases and J 4 bases; bases outside gene matches: 6. CDR1 and CDR2 from the germline V gene are SGHNT and YYREEE (reference sequence). Here the CDR3 reads CASSQLAGGPPDTQYF. The CDR3, as DNA: TGTGCCAGCAGCCAACTAGCGGGAGGGCCCCCAGATACGCAGTATTTT.

The V gene is TRBV29-1, the J gene TRBJ2-1, with 11 bases matching TRBD2. J was trimmed by 7 bases and V by 5 bases; bases with no gene match: 4. Germline V gene sequence: CDR1 SQVTM, CDR2 ANQGSEA. CDR3 size: 13 residues. CDR3 protein: CSVLTSGSNEQFF. In DNA, the CDR3 is TGCAGCGTTTTAACTAGCGGGAGTAATGAGCAGTTCTTC.

The J gene is TRBJ1-3, the V gene TRBV27; D ambiguous. The length of the CDR3 is 13 residues. CDR1 is MNHEY and CDR2 is SMNVEV in the germline V gene (reference sequence). V lost 3 bases and J 1 base, leaving 4 bases between the germline ends. This CDR3 reads CASSFQSGNTIYF. CDR3 in DNA: TGTGCCAGCAGTTTTCAATCTGGAAACACCATATATTTT.

The J gene is TRBJ2-1, the V gene TRBV28; the match to TRBD2 covers 9 bases. Germline CDR1 reads MDHEN; CDR2 reads SYDVKM. The CDR3 spans 16 residues. V trimming: 5 bases; J trimming: 4 bases; junction bases outside the gene matches: 9. The CDR3 reads CASSNSGGQYYNEQFF. Here the CDR3 DNA reads TGTGCCAGCAGTAATAGCGGGGGACAGTATTACAATGAGCAGTTCTTC.

The CDR3 protein is CAIMGPSPSGRAVTDTQYF. In nucleotides, the CDR3 is TGTGCCATCATGGGGCCAAGCCCTAGCGGGAGGGCCGTAACAGATACGCAGTATTTT. The rearrangement joins TRBV10-3 to TRBJ2-3; 12 bases match TRBD2. With 7 bases clipped from V and 3 bases from J, the junction kept 17 bases outside the gene matches. Germline CDR1 ENHRY, CDR2 SYGVKD. The CDR3 extends over 19 amino acids.

The V call is TRBV28, the J call TRBJ2-4; D remains unclear. This CDR3 contains 17 residues. Between the trimmed V and J ends, which lost 4 bases and 2 bases, there was a span of 18 bases. Germline CDR1 and CDR2: MDHEN and SYDVKM. The CDR3 loop reads CASSSYVLRGTKNIQYF. For the CDR3, the DNA is TGTGCCAGCAGTTCCTACGTACTTAGAGGAACCAAAAACATTCAGTACTTC.

The chain carries TRBV29-1 and TRBJ1-2; D unresolved. Trimming pared 4 bases from V and 5 bases from J, leaving 26 bases between. CDR1 is SQVTM, CDR2 ANQGSEA, per germline. CDR3 length equals 17 residues. In nucleotides, the CDR3 is TGCAGCGTTGGAGGGAGGGCGGAAGAGACGGGCTCATATGGCTACACCTTC. Amino acids: CSVGGRAEETGSYGYTF.

The chain has TRBV4-1 and TRBJ1-1; 8 positions match TRBD1. The CDR3 has 14 residues. With 2 bases clipped from V and 4 bases from J, the junction kept 3 bases outside the gene matches. The germline gives CDR1 MGHRA, CDR2 YSYEKL. CDR3 nucleotide sequence: TGCGCCAGCAGCCAATTTACAGGGGGCACTGAAGCTTTCTTT. Protein sequence: CASSQFTGGTEAFF.

This chain uses TRBV18 with TRBJ1-4; tentatively, D is TRBD1 (5 bases). This CDR3 has 18 residues. V was trimmed by 3 bases and J by 1 base, leaving 18 bases between them. The germline V gene has CDR1 KGHSH and CDR2 LQKENI. DNA for the CDR3: TGTGCCAGCTCACCTACCGTCTCTGGAGGGGAAACTAATGAAAAACTGTTTTTT. Translation gives CASSPTVSGGETNEKLFF.

This chain links TRBV4-3 with TRBJ2-1, with 10 bases that match TRBD2. The CDR3 spans 16 residues. In germline, CDR1 is LGHNA, CDR2 YSLEER. The V gene end was trimmed by 1 base and the J gene end by 4 bases; junction bases not matched to a gene: 4. The CDR3 DNA sequence: TGCGCCAGCAGCCAAGGACTAGCGGGTTCGTACAATGAGCAGTTCTTC. Residues: CASSQGLAGSYNEQFF.

The chain employs TRBV4-1 and TRBJ1-5; 8 bases map to TRBD1. CDR3 length: 15 amino acids. Germline values: CDR1 MGHRA, CDR2 YSYEKL. V was clipped by 3 bases and J by 6 bases; unmatched bases: 7. CDR3 sequence reads: CASSHSGQGVQPQHF. The CDR3 bases are TGCGCCAGCAGCCACTCCGGACAGGGAGTTCAGCCCCAGCATTTT.

This chain joins TRBV15 and TRBJ2-3; D is possibly TRBD2 (6 bases). Germline CDR1 is LNHNV and CDR2 is YYDKDF (reference sequence). This CDR3 region has 17 residues. Between the trimmed V and J ends, which lost 0 bases and 5 bases, there was a span of 18 bases. Here the CDR3 DNA reads TGTGCCACCAGCAGAGATGGGCGGGGCCCTAGGTTAGATACGCAGTATTTT. This sequence encodes CATSRDGRGPRLDTQYF. Filled out from reference TRBV15 and TRBJ2-3, the complete variable domain reads DAMVIQNPRYQVTQFGKPVTLSCSQTLNHNVMYWYQQKSSQAPKLLFHYYDKDFNNEADTPDNFQSRRPNTSFCFLDIRSPGLGDTAMYLCATSRDGRGPRLDTQYFGPGTRLTVL.

The CDR3 region is CAWREEGSGKLFF. CDR3 in DNA: TGTGCCTGGAGGGAGGAAGGGTCTGGAAAACTGTTTTTT. The chain is built from TRBV30 and TRBJ1-4; D not certain. Germline CDR1 is GTSNPN and CDR2 is SVGIG (reference sequence). This CDR3 has 13 amino acids. V was clipped by 3 bases and J by 10 bases, with 15 bases between them.

V is TRBV4-2 and J is TRBJ2-5; D is unclear. V lost 0 bases, J lost 2 bases, and 10 bases lay in between. CDR3 size: 15 residues. Germline assignment: CDR1 LGHNA and CDR2 YNFKEQ. The CDR3 reads CASSQDWAFQETQYF. DNA of the CDR3: TGTGCCAGCAGCCAAGATTGGGCTTTTCAAGAGACCCAGTACTTC.

The chain has TRBV15 and TRBJ2-1, with TRBD2 matching over 10 bases. The V gene end was trimmed by 3 bases and the J gene end by 7 bases; junction bases not matched to a gene: 9. Germline CDR1 and CDR2: LNHNV and YYDKDF (reference sequence). This CDR3 region has 16 residues. The CDR3 DNA sequence: TGTGCCACCAGCAGGAGCCAGCGGGGGGGCCTAAATGAGCAGTTCTTC. Translation: CATSRSQRGGLNEQFF.

The chain employs TRBV28 and TRBJ1-1; D call uncertain. This CDR3 is built from 13 residues. V gave up 5 bases and J gave up 0 bases, with 7 bases separating them. Looked up from germline, CDR1 is MDHEN and CDR2 is SYDVKM. The CDR3 loop is CASSNDMNTEAFF. The CDR3 DNA follows: TGTGCCAGCAGTAACGACATGAACACTGAAGCTTTCTTT.

The V gene is TRBV7-9, the J gene TRBJ2-2, with D possibly being TRBD1 (6 bases). The CDR3 sequence is 18 residues long. Germline V gene data show CDR1 as SEHNR and CDR2 as FQNEAQ (reference sequence). V was clipped by 5 bases and J by 5 bases, with 24 bases between them. The CDR3 coding sequence is TGTGCCAGCAGCCCCGGCAAGGGGGTATTAAGGGCGACCGGGGAGCTGTTTTTT. Its protein is CASSPGKGVLRATGELFF.

This sequence joins TRBV5-1 and TRBJ2-7, with D possibly matching TRBD2 (6 bases). Between the trimmed V and J ends, which lost 0 bases and 0 bases, there was a span of 10 bases. The CDR3 is 15 residues long. Germline V CDR1 and CDR2: SGHRS, YFSETQ. DNA of the CDR3: TGCGCCAGCAGCTTGGGGGACTCGTTCTCCTACGAGCAGTACTTC. It translates to CASSLGDSFSYEQYF.

J is TRBJ1-1 and V is TRBV6-5; TRBD1 matches at 7 bases. Germline V gene sequence: CDR1 MNHEY, CDR2 SVGAGI. The V and J ends lost 4 bases and 6 bases, in that order; junction bases with no gene match: 5. The CDR3 is made up of 13 amino acids. In nucleotides, the CDR3 is TGTGCCAGCAGTTCACGAGGGGGCTCTGAAGCTTTCTTT. It yields the protein CASSSRGGSEAFF.